A single sample gave rise to the 30 T cell receptor beta chains below, sequenced in a study of blood T cell repertoires in COVID-19. Data came from immunoSEQ multiplex PCR; TCRdb stores just in-frame clones and leaves some out. The table has roughly 250,000 clones, around 87% seen once; the top ten hold 1.6%. The specimen was PBMCs or T cells enriched from blood (not recorded which). Receptors originate from a woman in her fifties or sixties who had recovered from COVID-19.

The chain links TRBV2 to TRBJ2-1; D is unclear. V lost 1 base, J lost 13 bases, and 11 bases lay in between. The CDR3 is 12 amino acids. Germline-derived CDR1 and CDR2 are SNHLY and FYNNEI. The CDR3 DNA reads TGTGCCAGCAGTGAAGACACCCCAGTTCAGTTCTTC. Encoded protein: CASSEDTPVQFF.

The rearrangement links TRBV7-8 to TRBJ1-5, with D possibly matching TRBD1 (5 bases). CDR3 length: 15 residues. V was cut by 4 bases and J by 5 bases, with 15 bases left in between. CDR1 is SGHVS and CDR2 is FQNEAQ in the germline V gene. The CDR3 region has the DNA TGTGCCAGCAGCTCACTGGGGGGAATCGATCAGCCCCAGCATTTT. It codes for CASSSLGGIDQPQHF.

The gene calls are TRBV2 and TRBJ2-2, with 8 positions matching TRBD2. This CDR3 is 15 amino acids long. Germline V lookup: CDR1 SNHLY, CDR2 FYNNEI. The J segment lost 6 bases and the V segment lost 7 bases, leaving 10 bases of the junction unmatched. The CDR3 DNA reads TGTGCCAGCACCGGTACGGGACTAGGATCCGGGGAGCTGTTTTTT. This encodes CASTGTGLGSGELFF.

The V call is TRBV19, the J call TRBJ1-4, with D uncertain. CDR3 length equals 15 residues. V gave up 3 bases and J gave up 0 bases, with 8 bases separating them. Germline CDR1 LNHDA, CDR2 SQIVND (reference sequence). CDR3 in amino acids: CASSISAATNEKLFF. CDR3 in DNA: TGTGCCAGTAGTATTTCCGCAGCAACTAATGAAAAACTGTTTTTT.

The chain couples TRBV3-1 (or the pseudogene TRBV3-2) to TRBJ1-4; D is unresolved. Trimming took off 0 bases at V and 7 bases at J, with 6 bases between the two ends. The CDR3 runs 13 residues. The germline V gene has CDR1 LGHDT and CDR2 YNNKEL (reference sequence). CDR3: CASSQDLAEKLFF. As DNA, the CDR3 is TGTGCCAGCAGCCAAGATCTGGCTGAAAAACTGTTTTTT.

This clone was observed once. CDR3 region: CASWGRDNSGNTIYF. The CDR3 bases are TGTGCCAGCTGGGGTAGGGACAACTCTGGAAACACCATATATTTT. The chain links TRBV6-6 to TRBJ1-3, with D possibly TRBD1 on 6 matching bases. Per germline, CDR1 MNHNY and CDR2 SVGAGI (reference sequence). CDR3 length: 15 residues. V gave up 8 bases and J gave up 0 bases, with 14 bases separating them.

The V and J genes are TRBV6-5 and TRBJ1-4; perhaps TRBD1 as D (5 bases). The CDR3 runs 13 residues. Germline V CDR1 and CDR2: MNHEY, SVGAGI. Trimming took off 2 bases at V and 8 bases at J, with 9 bases between the two ends. The CDR3, as DNA: TGTGCCAGCAGTTACAGACGGGGGGAAAAACTGTTTTTT. Its translation is CASSYRRGEKLFF.

This clone was seen only once. The chain carries TRBV7-8 and TRBJ2-1; D not certain. Germline-derived CDR1 and CDR2 are SGHVS and FQNEAQ. Trimming stripped 0 bases from V and 4 bases from J, with 7 bases between. CDR3 size: 14 residues. The CDR3 sequence: CASSLAIRYNEQFF. The CDR3 DNA is TGTGCCAGCAGCTTAGCGATTAGATACAATGAGCAGTTCTTC.

V usage is TRBV18 and J usage is TRBJ2-2, with D perhaps matching TRBD2 (6 bases). The CDR3 length is 14 residues. V lost 7 bases, J lost 7 bases, and 16 bases lay in between. Germline V CDR1 and CDR2: KGHSH, LQKENI. The CDR3 region is CASYWTMSNGELFF. CDR3 bases: TGTGCCAGCTACTGGACTATGAGCAACGGGGAGCTGTTTTTT.

The chain is built from TRBV7-9 and TRBJ1-1, with TRBD1 as a possible D gene (5 bases). The CDR3 is 14 residues long. The V end was cut by 5 bases, the J end by 1 base, with 11 bases between. Germline assignment: CDR1 SEHNR and CDR2 FQNEAQ (reference sequence). CDR3 sequence (DNA): TGTGCCAGCAGCCTCAGGGAAAGGAACACTGAAGCTTTCTTT. Residues: CASSLRERNTEAFF.

The chain carries TRBV5-4 and TRBJ2-1; 11 bases line up with TRBD2. Trimming removed 1 base from V and 7 bases from J; junction bases left unmatched: 7. This CDR3 spans 16 amino acids. Germline assignment: CDR1 SGHNT and CDR2 YYREEE (reference sequence). The CDR3 is CASSLLTSGSSNEQFF. In DNA, the CDR3 is TGTGCCAGCAGCTTGTTAACTAGCGGGAGTTCGAATGAGCAGTTCTTC.

This sequence joins TRBV4-1 and TRBJ1-5; D is possibly TRBD1 (5 bases). Germline CDR1 is MGHRA and CDR2 is YSYEKL. Trimming took off 1 base at V and 1 base at J, with 14 bases between the two ends. This CDR3 contains 17 residues. CDR3: CASSQARQSGSNQPQHF. CDR3 sequence (DNA): TGCGCCAGCAGCCAAGCGAGACAGAGTGGGAGCAATCAGCCCCAGCATTTT.

This clone was counted a single time. The rearrangement links TRBV28 to TRBJ1-2; TRBD1 matches at 10 bases. Trimming at V came to 2 bases and at J to 7 bases, leaving 4 bases not matched to a gene. The CDR3 is made up of 14 amino acids. CDR1 and CDR2 (germline): MDHEN, SYDVKM. CDR3 nucleotides: TGTGCCAGCAGTTTACGGACAGGGGGAGTTGGCTACACCTTC. It is translated as CASSLRTGGVGYTF.

The genes are TRBV19 and TRBJ2-1, with 7 bases lining up with TRBD2. This CDR3 is 17 amino acids long. The V and J ends lost 6 bases and 1 base, in that order; junction bases with no gene match: 12. Germline assignment: CDR1 LNHDA and CDR2 SQIVND (reference sequence). The chain's CDR3 is CASSRRSAGESYNEQFF. CDR3 nucleotide sequence: TGTGCCAGTAGCCGGCGTTCGGCGGGAGAGTCCTACAATGAGCAGTTCTTC.

V usage is TRBV6-2 or TRBV6-3 and J usage is TRBJ2-7, with 7 bases matching TRBD1. Germline CDR1 is MNHEY and CDR2 is SVGEGT. Losses at the gene ends were 4 bases for V and 11 bases for J; bases not matched to a gene: 11. The CDR3 runs to 13 residues. DNA of the CDR3: TGTGCCAGCAGTTCATCTACCGGGGACAGAGAGTACTTC. This encodes CASSSSTGDREYF.

J is TRBJ2-3 and V is TRBV28; 9 bases are a match to TRBD2. The trim removed 4 bases at V and 3 bases at J, leaving 14 bases unmatched. Germline V gives CDR1 MDHEN, CDR2 SYDVKM. CDR3 length: 18 amino acids. The CDR3 nucleotides read TGTGCCAGCAGTTCTCCCACCCTAGCGGGAAGTCCAACAGATACGCAGTATTTT. Its protein product is CASSSPTLAGSPTDTQYF.

This chain links TRBV24-1 with TRBJ2-7, with 9 bases fitting TRBD1. Germline trimming cut 4 bases from V and 4 bases from J; bases unmatched to any gene: 10. Germline V gene data show CDR1 as KGHDR and CDR2 as SFDVKD. The CDR3 loop spans 16 amino acids. CDR3 bases: TGTGCCACCAGTGACACCGGACAGGGGTTAGGATACGAGCAGTACTTC. Translating it yields CATSDTGQGLGYEQYF.

The J gene is TRBJ1-5, the V gene TRBV9; TRBD1 matches 7 bases. The V and J ends lost 4 bases and 2 bases, in that order; junction bases with no gene match: 6. The CDR3 consists of 15 residues. CDR1 is SGDLS, CDR2 YYNGEE, per germline. In nucleotides, the CDR3 is TGTGCCAGCAGCAGTTCAGGGGGAGGCAATCAGCCCCAGCATTTT. It is translated as CASSSSGGGNQPQHF.

This clone occurred once. The sample contains more than one DNA sequence encoding this CDR3. The rearrangement uses TRBV18 and TRBJ1-4, with 9 bases fitting TRBD1. The germline gives CDR1 KGHSH, CDR2 LQKENI. The CDR3 has 14 residues. V lost 6 bases and J lost 6; bases outside the gene matches: 5. CDR3 protein: CASSPGQGDEKLFF. The CDR3 nucleotides are TGTGCCAGCTCGCCGGGACAGGGTGATGAAAAACTGTTTTTT.

V and J are TRBV18 and TRBJ1-1, with no clear D. Germline-derived CDR1 and CDR2 are KGHSH and LQKENI. The CDR3 is 16 amino acids. With 3 bases removed from V and 4 bases from J, the gap between germline ends came to 18 bases. The CDR3 DNA is TGTGCCAGCTCACCCCTCTCTGGCAGGTTGGGCACTGAAGCTTTCTTT. Protein: CASSPLSGRLGTEAFF.

The chain combines TRBV11-3 with TRBJ2-1; weak D call: TRBD2 (5 bases). CDR1 and CDR2 from the germline V gene are SGHNT and YENEEA. This CDR3 contains 14 residues. V was pared by 5 bases and J by 3 bases, with 11 bases between. The CDR3 region is CASSPNAGYNEQFF. DNA of the CDR3: TGTGCCAGCAGCCCCAACGCGGGCTACAATGAGCAGTTCTTC.

The chain recombines TRBV7-2 with TRBJ1-2; 7 bases map to TRBD1. V shed 5 bases and J 4 bases; nucleotides not matched to a gene: 7. This CDR3 region has 14 residues. CDR1 is SGHTA and CDR2 is FQGNSA in the germline V gene. The CDR3 spells CASSPRTGVYGYTF. CDR3 sequence (DNA): TGTGCCAGCAGCCCCCGGACAGGAGTCTATGGCTACACCTTC.

The V gene is TRBV6-6, the J gene TRBJ2-7; 7 bases line up with TRBD2. CDR1 MNHNY and CDR2 SVGAGI come from the germline V gene (reference sequence). With V trimmed by 2 bases and J by 12 bases, 7 bases remained unmatched. The CDR3 extends over 12 amino acids. CDR3 sequence reads: CASSYISGGGYF. CDR3 in DNA: TGTGCCAGCAGTTACATTTCGGGCGGGGGGTACTTC.

V and J are TRBV7-6 and TRBJ2-7; no firm D call. Deletions cut 2 bases from V and 6 bases from J, with 8 bases between. Looked up from germline, CDR1 is SGHVS and CDR2 is FNYEAQ. CDR3 length: 12 amino acids. In nucleotides, the CDR3 is TGTGCCAGCAGCTTACCCCGCGGCGAGCAGTACTTC. This gives the protein CASSLPRGEQYF.

This chain uses TRBV19 with TRBJ1-5, with 9 positions matching TRBD1. The CDR3 has 14 residues. The germline V gene has CDR1 LNHDA and CDR2 SQIVND (reference sequence). J was trimmed by 7 bases and V by 4 bases; bases with no gene match: 5. CDR3 coding DNA: TGTGCCAGTAGTACGCGACAGGGGGGCCAGCCCCAGCATTTT. Translating gives CASSTRQGGQPQHF.

This clone has just a few counts. The chain employs TRBV12-3 or TRBV12-4 and TRBJ1-2; the D gene is possibly TRBD1 (6 bases). This CDR3 is 13 amino acids long. V shed 6 bases and J shed 1 base, with 9 bases lying between them. The CDR3 loop is CASRVQGNYGYTF. The CDR3 DNA reads TGTGCCAGCAGAGTACAGGGTAACTATGGCTACACCTTC.

V is TRBV28 and J is TRBJ2-1; TRBD1 matches at 9 bases. Germline V gene sequence: CDR1 MDHEN, CDR2 SYDVKM. CDR3 length: 15 residues. V lost 8 bases to trimming and J lost 1 base; unmatched junction nucleotides: 6. Here the CDR3 DNA reads TGTGCCAGCGGCCGGGACAGGGTGTCCTACAATGAGCAGTTCTTC. Its translation is CASGRDRVSYNEQFF.

This chain links TRBV7-9 with TRBJ1-1; TRBD1 aligns across 7 bases. V lost 3 bases, J lost 5 bases, and 6 bases stayed unmatched. Germline V gene lookup returns CDR1 SEHNR and CDR2 FQNEAQ (reference sequence). The CDR3 length is 14 residues. The chain's CDR3 is CASSFFSGGTEAFF. The CDR3 DNA reads as TGTGCCAGCAGCTTTTTTTCAGGGGGGACTGAAGCTTTCTTT.

The chain recombines TRBV4-2 with TRBJ1-1; D is unclear. Trimming removed 0 bases at V and 10 bases at J, with 9 bases between. Germline CDR1 is LGHNA and CDR2 is YNFKEQ. The CDR3 length is 12 residues. As DNA, the CDR3 is TGTGCCAGCAGCCAAGATACGCGAGGAGCTTTCTTT. Its translation: CASSQDTRGAFF.

The chain couples TRBV19 to TRBJ1-6; TRBD1 aligns across 7 bases. The CDR3 is 15 amino acids. V was pared by 5 bases and J by 7 bases, with 8 bases of the junction left unmatched. The V gene's germline CDR1 is LNHDA and CDR2 SQIVND (reference sequence). CDR3 DNA: TGTGCCAGTAGTGGGCGACAGGGACAGAATTCACCCCTCCACTTT. It is translated as CASSGRQGQNSPLHF.